This T cell receptor beta chain was documented in a study of blood T cell repertoires in COVID-19. Study context: Samples came from the United States, Italy and Spain, spanning acute and convalescent COVID-19. From T cells, B-cell-depleted T cells, or PBMCs came the material, which was cDNA or gDNA.

CDR1 MNHNS and CDR2 SASEGT come from the germline V gene. Trimming took off 3 bases at V and 4 bases at J, with 15 bases between the two ends. CDR3 length: 15 residues. Measured with immunoSEQ multiplex PCR; TCRdb has only the in-frame clones, and not every one. The table records 150,000 to 200,000 clones, 80% to 85% of them present only once. The TCR originated in a woman over 75 with active or convalescent COVID-19. The V call is TRBV6-1, the J call TRBJ1-1; no firm D call. Input material: peripheral blood. The CDR3, as DNA: TGTGCCAGCAGTGATTTAAGGCTGGGAGGCACTGAAGCTTTCTTT. As protein: CASSDLRLGGTEAFF.